The T cell receptor (beta chain) described here comes from a study of identical twins. This clonotype occurred a few times. No antigen is known for it. Study findings and constraints: Some out-of-frame alpha sequences were shared by twins, and these showed excess low generation probability.

Through template switching, a universal primer site was introduced, and the cDNA contained unique molecular identifiers. TCRdb passed the 5' RACE reads through MiXCR, listing each CDR3 protein once. Of approximately 550,000 distinct CDR3 sequences in the sample, about a fifth were seen once. The junction had 2 bases not matched to a gene; V was cut back by 6 bases and J by 4 bases. The CDR3 has 13 residues. Germline V gives CDR1 SNHLY, CDR2 FYNNEI. This sample was also put to use in a study of yellow fever vaccine responses in identical twins.

This clonotype was obtained from a woman between 18 and 29 years old in good health. The gene calls are TRBV2 and TRBJ2-2, with TRBD2 identical over 7 bases. The specimen sequenced was CD4+ T cells sorted from blood. CDR3 DNA sequence: TGTGCCAGCAGGCGGGAGAGCACCGGGGAGCTGTTTTTT. Residues: CASRRESTGELFF. Full variable domain (outside the CDR3, taken from reference TRBV2 and TRBJ2-2): EPEVTQTPSHQVTQMGQEVILRCVPISNHLYFYWYRQILGQKVEFLVSFYNNEISEKSEIFDDQFSVERPDGSNFTLKIRSTKLEDSAMYFCASRRESTGELFFGEGSRLTVL.